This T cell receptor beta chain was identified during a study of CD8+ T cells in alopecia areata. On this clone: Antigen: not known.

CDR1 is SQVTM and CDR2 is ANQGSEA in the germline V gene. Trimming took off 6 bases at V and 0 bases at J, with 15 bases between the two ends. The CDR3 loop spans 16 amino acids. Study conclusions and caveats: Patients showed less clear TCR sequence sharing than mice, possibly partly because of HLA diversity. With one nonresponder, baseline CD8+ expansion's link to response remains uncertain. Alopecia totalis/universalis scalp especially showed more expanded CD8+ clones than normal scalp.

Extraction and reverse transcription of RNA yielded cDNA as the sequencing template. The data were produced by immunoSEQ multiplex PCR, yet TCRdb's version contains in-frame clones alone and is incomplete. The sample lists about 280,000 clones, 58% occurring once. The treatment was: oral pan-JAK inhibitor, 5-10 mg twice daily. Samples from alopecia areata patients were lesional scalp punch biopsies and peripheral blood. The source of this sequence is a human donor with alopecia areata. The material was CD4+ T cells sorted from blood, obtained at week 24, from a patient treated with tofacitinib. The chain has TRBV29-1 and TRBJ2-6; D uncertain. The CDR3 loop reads CSVRTVPGSGANVLTF. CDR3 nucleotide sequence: TGCAGCGTAAGGACGGTCCCAGGCTCTGGGGCCAACGTCCTGACTTTC.